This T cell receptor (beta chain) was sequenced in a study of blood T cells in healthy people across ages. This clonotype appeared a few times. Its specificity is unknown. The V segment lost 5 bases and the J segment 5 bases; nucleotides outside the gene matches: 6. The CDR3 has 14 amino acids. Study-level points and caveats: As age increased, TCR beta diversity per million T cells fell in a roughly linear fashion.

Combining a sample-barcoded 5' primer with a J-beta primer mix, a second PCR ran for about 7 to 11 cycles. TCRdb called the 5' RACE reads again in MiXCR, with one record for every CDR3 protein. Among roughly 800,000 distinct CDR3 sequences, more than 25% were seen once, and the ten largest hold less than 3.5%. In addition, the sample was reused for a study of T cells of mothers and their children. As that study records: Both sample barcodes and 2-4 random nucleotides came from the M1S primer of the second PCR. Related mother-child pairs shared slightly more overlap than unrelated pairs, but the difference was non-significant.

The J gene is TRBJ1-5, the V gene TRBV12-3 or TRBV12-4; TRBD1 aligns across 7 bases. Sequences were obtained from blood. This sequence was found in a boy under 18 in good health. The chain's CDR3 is CASSLDRTDQPQHF. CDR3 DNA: TGTGCCAGCAGTCTGGACAGGACCGATCAGCCCCAGCATTTT.